This T cell receptor beta chain was profiled in a study of shared T cell receptors in the human thymus. CDR3 size: 15 residues. Per germline, CDR1 SGDLS and CDR2 YYNGEE. J was trimmed by 4 bases and V by 4 bases; bases with no gene match: 4. Generated by immunoSEQ multiplex PCR, the TCRdb table keeps only in-frame clones and is missing some. Of 650,000 to 950,000 clones in the sample, approximately 85% were seen once. This sample was shared with a second study, whose subject was human thymus T cells. That work states: The donor group consisted of healthy Finnish infants who were having corrective surgery for congenital heart defects. Thymic tissue was derived from resections collected during corrective heart surgery. V and J genes seemed to be used with bias in thymic and blood repertoires.

The rearrangement joins TRBV9 to TRBJ2-5, with TRBD2 identical over 13 bases. The sample comprised thymocytes. This receptor was taken from a girl younger than two with a congenital heart defect. For the CDR3, the DNA is TGTGCCAGCAGCTTCCGACTAGCGGGGGGAGAGACCCAGTACTTC. Residues: CASSFRLAGGETQYF. The variable domain in full, with the rest retrieved from reference TRBV9 and TRBJ2-5, is DSGVTQTPKHLITATGQRVTLRCSPRSGDLSVYWYQQSLDQGLQFLIQYYNGEERAKGNILERFSAQQFPDLHSELNLSSLELGDSALYFCASSFRLAGGETQYFGPGTRLLVL.